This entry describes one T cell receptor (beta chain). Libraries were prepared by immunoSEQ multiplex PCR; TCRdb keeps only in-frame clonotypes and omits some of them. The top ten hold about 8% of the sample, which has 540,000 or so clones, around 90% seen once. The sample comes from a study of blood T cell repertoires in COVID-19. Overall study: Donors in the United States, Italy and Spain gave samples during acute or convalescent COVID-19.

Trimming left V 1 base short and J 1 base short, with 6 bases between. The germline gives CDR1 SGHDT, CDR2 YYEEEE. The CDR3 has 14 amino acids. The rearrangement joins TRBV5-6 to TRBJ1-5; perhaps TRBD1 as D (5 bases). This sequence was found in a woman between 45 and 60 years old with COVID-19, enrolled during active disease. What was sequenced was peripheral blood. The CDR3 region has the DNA TGTGCCAGCAGCTTGCCAGGGAGCAATCAGCCCCAGCATTTT. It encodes CASSLPGSNQPQHF.